This T cell receptor beta chain stems from a study of T cell clones after liver transplantation. Only in-frame clones appear in the TCRdb table, and some are missing; sequencing was by immunoSEQ multiplex PCR. The table has 65,000 to 95,000 clones, roughly 80% seen once. Germline assignment: CDR1 SGHTA and CDR2 FQGNSA. The CDR3 sequence is 14 residues long. The trim removed 4 bases at V and 2 bases at J, leaving 4 bases unmatched. The chain is built from TRBV7-2 and TRBJ1-2; 7 bases map to TRBD1. The material sequenced was CD4+ T cells from blood, taken before liver transplant. This TCR came from a human donor who received a liver transplant. The CDR3: CASSSRQGNYGYTF. CDR3 sequence (DNA): TGTGCCAGCAGCTCACGACAGGGAAACTATGGCTACACCTTC.